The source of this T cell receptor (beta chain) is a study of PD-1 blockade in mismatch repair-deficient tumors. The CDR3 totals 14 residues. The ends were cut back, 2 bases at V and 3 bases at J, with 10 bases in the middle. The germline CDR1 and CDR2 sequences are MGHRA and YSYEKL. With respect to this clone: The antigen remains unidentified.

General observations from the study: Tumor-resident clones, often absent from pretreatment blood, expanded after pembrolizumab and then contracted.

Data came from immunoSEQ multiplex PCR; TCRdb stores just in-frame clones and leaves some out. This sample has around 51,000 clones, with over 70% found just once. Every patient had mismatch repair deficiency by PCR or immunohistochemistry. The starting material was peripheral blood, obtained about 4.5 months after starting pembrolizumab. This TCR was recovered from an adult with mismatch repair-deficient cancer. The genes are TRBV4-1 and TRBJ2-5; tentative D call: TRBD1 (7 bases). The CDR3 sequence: CASSQPRGEETQYF. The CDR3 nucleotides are TGCGCCAGCAGCCAACCCAGGGGGGAAGAGACCCAGTACTTC.